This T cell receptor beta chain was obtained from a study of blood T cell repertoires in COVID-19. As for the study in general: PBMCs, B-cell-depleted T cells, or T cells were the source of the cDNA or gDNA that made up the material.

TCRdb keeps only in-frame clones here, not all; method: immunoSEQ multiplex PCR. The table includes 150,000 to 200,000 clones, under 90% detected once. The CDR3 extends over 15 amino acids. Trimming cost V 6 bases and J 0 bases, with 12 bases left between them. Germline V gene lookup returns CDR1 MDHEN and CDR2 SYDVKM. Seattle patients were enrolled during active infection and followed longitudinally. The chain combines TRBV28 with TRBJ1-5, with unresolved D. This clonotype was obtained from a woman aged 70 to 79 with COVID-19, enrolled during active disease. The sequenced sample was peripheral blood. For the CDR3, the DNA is TGTGCCAGCAGCCCGAGGAGATTTAGCAATCAGCCCCAGCATTTT. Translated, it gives CASSPRRFSNQPQHF.